Each of the 17 T cell receptor beta chains below was sequenced from the same sample in a study of shared clonotypes between healthy human individuals. Naive CD8 cells, CD45RO-negative and positively selected for CCR7, excluded terminally differentiated effector memory CD45RA+ cells. This table comes from immunoSEQ multiplex PCR, and its TCRdb copy is limited to in-frame clones, with some not included. This table has about 2.1 million clones, approximately 92% appearing once. Source material: naive CD8+ T cells from PBMCs. These receptors originate from a man younger than 35 in good health. Some clones in this sample may be carry-over from other donors' samples.

J is TRBJ1-1 and V is TRBV7-9; D might be TRBD1 (5 bases). The germline gives CDR1 SEHNR, CDR2 FQNEAQ (reference sequence). With 2 bases removed from V and 5 bases from J, the gap between germline ends came to 18 bases. The CDR3 totals 16 residues. The CDR3 bases are TGTGCCAGCAGCTTACCGGAAGGGGACCGGGGGACTGAAGCTTTCTTT. Translating gives CASSLPEGDRGTEAFF.

V usage is TRBV7-7 and J usage is TRBJ2-7, with 9 positions matching TRBD1. The junction had 8 bases not matched to a gene; V was cut back by 5 bases and J by 3 bases. Germline loops: CDR1 SSHAT, CDR2 FNYEAQ (reference sequence). The CDR3 sequence is 15 residues long. CDR3: CASSQGQGTVYEQYF. CDR3 nucleotides: TGTGCCAGCAGCCAAGGACAGGGGACCGTCTACGAGCAGTACTTC.

The chain employs TRBV7-3 and TRBJ1-1, with D perhaps TRBD1 (6 bases). CDR3 length: 14 amino acids. Germline assignment: CDR1 SGHTA and CDR2 FQGTGA. Deletions cut 5 bases from V and 1 base from J, with 11 bases between. As DNA, the CDR3 is TGTGCCAGCAGCCCCACAGGGACGAACACTGAAGCTTTCTTT. It yields the protein CASSPTGTNTEAFF. The whole variable domain, filled in from reference TRBV7-3 and TRBJ1-1, reads GAGVSQTPSNKVTEKGKYVELRCDPISGHTALYWYRQSLGQGPEFLIYFQGTGAADDSGLPNDRFFAVRPEGSVSTLKIQRTERGDSAVYLCASSPTGTNTEAFFGQGTRLTVV.

This clone was counted a single time. J is TRBJ1-4 and V is TRBV28, with D maybe TRBD1 (6 bases). Germline V gene sequence: CDR1 MDHEN, CDR2 SYDVKM. CDR3 length equals 15 residues. V was shortened by 3 bases and J by 7 bases, with 15 bases between the two germline ends. This chain's CDR3 is CASSFVVRGSEKLFF. DNA of the CDR3: TGTGCCAGCAGTTTCGTGGTCAGGGGATCTGAAAAACTGTTTTTT.

As for this clone: Other DNA sequences from this sample encode an identical CDR3 as well. This chain connects TRBV9 to TRBJ1-4; D may be TRBD1 (6 bases). Germline V gene lookup returns CDR1 SGDLS and CDR2 YYNGEE. The V end lost 3 bases, the J end lost 8 bases, and 14 bases lay between the germline ends. The CDR3 is 14 amino acids. DNA for the CDR3: TGTGCCAGCAGCGGAGGGGGTTCAGGAGAAAAACTGTTTTTT. Protein product: CASSGGGSGEKLFF.

The chain recombines TRBV2 with TRBJ2-7, with TRBD2 matching over 9 bases. The germline V gene has CDR1 SNHLY and CDR2 FYNNEI. This CDR3 is 16 amino acids long. J lost 5 bases, V lost 6 bases, and 14 bases had no gene match. In nucleotides, the CDR3 is TGTGCCAGCAGAATCCGCCATCGGCGGGAGGGCGACGAGCAGTACTTC. It translates to CASRIRHRREGDEQYF.

The chain has TRBV5-1 and TRBJ1-4; 9 bases map to TRBD1. This CDR3 is 16 amino acids long. CDR1 SGHRS and CDR2 YFSETQ come from the germline V gene. V shed 4 bases and J 2 bases; nucleotides not matched to a gene: 6. CDR3 residues: CASSTGQGWTNEKLFF. CDR3 DNA sequence: TGCGCCAGCAGCACCGGACAGGGGTGGACTAATGAAAAACTGTTTTTT. Variable domain in full (rest from reference TRBV5-1 and TRBJ1-4): KAGVTQTPRYLIKTRGQQVTLSCSPISGHRSVSWYQQTPGQGLQFLFEYFSETQRNKGNFPGRFSGRQFSNSRSEMNVSTLELGDSALYLCASSTGQGWTNEKLFFGSGTQLSVL.

V is TRBV6-5 and J is TRBJ2-7; TRBD1 aligns across 8 bases. The CDR3 has 15 amino acids. Germline-derived CDR1 and CDR2 are MNHEY and SVGAGI. V dropped 5 bases and J dropped 3; count of bases not matched to a gene: 9. In DNA form, the CDR3 reads TGTGCCAGCAGTAGCACCGGGACAGGCGTCTACGAGCAGTACTTC. Protein: CASSSTGTGVYEQYF.

The chain couples TRBV7-9 to TRBJ1-2; 12 bases agree with TRBD1. V was clipped by 5 bases and J by 7 bases; unmatched bases: 8. CDR3 length equals 15 residues. Germline V gene lookup returns CDR1 SEHNR and CDR2 FQNEAQ (reference sequence). This CDR3 reads CASSEGTGGRGGYTF. As DNA, the CDR3 is TGTGCCAGCAGCGAGGGGACAGGGGGCAGGGGTGGCTACACCTTC.

This chain joins TRBV15 and TRBJ2-7, with TRBD2 matching over 13 bases. Germline assignment: CDR1 LNHNV and CDR2 YYDKDF (reference sequence). The CDR3 is made up of 18 amino acids. Trimming at V came to 3 bases and at J to 3 bases, leaving 11 bases not matched to a gene. CDR3 nucleotides: TGTGCCACCAGCAGGGACGGGACTAGCGGGATCCCGTTCTACGAGCAGTACTTC. Its translation is CATSRDGTSGIPFYEQYF.

V gene TRBV28 combines with J gene TRBJ2-7; D possibly corresponds to TRBD1 (5 bases). Per germline, CDR1 MDHEN and CDR2 SYDVKM. The V and J ends lost 6 bases and 5 bases respectively, with 26 bases between them. The CDR3 covers 17 residues. CDR3 sequence (DNA): TGTGCCAGCAGCCTGCGTGGTGGGGCGGCCATCCTCCACGAGCAGTACTTC. Its protein product is CASSLRGGAAILHEQYF.

In its sample, this clone was seen a few times. The rearrangement links TRBV6-1 to TRBJ2-7; no reliable D call. The CDR3 loop spans 12 amino acids. V lost 2 bases to trimming and J lost 7 bases, with 9 bases between them. The germline V gene has CDR1 MNHNS and CDR2 SASEGT. CDR3 nucleotides: TGTGCCAGCAGTGAAATCCTGAAGGAGCAGTACTTC. Its translation: CASSEILKEQYF.

This clone was counted between two and nine times. The chain uses TRBV5-1 and TRBJ1-2; 7 nucleotides agree with TRBD1. J lost 3 bases, V lost 3 bases, and 8 bases had no gene match. This CDR3 is built from 15 residues. Germline V gene sequence: CDR1 SGHRS, CDR2 YFSETQ. The CDR3 nucleotides are TGCGCCAGCAGCTCACACAACACAGGGGACTATGGCTACACCTTC. Protein sequence: CASSSHNTGDYGYTF.

The V gene is TRBV7-9, the J gene TRBJ2-6; 9 positions match TRBD1. V lost 4 bases to trimming and J lost 1 base; unmatched junction nucleotides: 11. CDR1 SEHNR and CDR2 FQNEAQ come from the germline V gene (reference sequence). The CDR3 consists of 19 residues. CDR3 DNA sequence: TGTGCCAGCAGCTCAAGTTGGGACAGGGAAAATTCTGGGGCCAACGTCCTGACTTTC. This codes for CASSSSWDRENSGANVLTF.

The chain couples TRBV5-1 to TRBJ2-7; maybe TRBD1 (5 bases). There are 14 residues in the CDR3. V was shortened by 2 bases and J by 6 bases, with 15 bases between the two germline ends. Per germline, CDR1 SGHRS and CDR2 YFSETQ. The CDR3 region has the DNA TGCGCCAGCAGCTTCGGAAAAGGGGCCGCCGAGCAGTACTTC. Protein: CASSFGKGAAEQYF.

The chain has TRBV9 and TRBJ2-5, with D possibly matching TRBD1 (5 bases). V was clipped by 3 bases and J by 3 bases, with 21 bases between them. Germline V lookup: CDR1 SGDLS, CDR2 YYNGEE. This CDR3 has 17 amino acids. This chain's CDR3 is CASSARPTWGAEETQYF. CDR3 sequence (DNA): TGTGCCAGCAGCGCCAGACCCACGTGGGGCGCGGAAGAGACCCAGTACTTC.

The CDR3 DNA sequence: TGTGCCAGCAGCTTAGGATGGGGACAGGGAGAGGATGAGCAGTTCTTC. As protein: CASSLGWGQGEDEQFF. The rearrangement uses TRBV7-3 and TRBJ2-1, with 9 bases identical to TRBD1. Germline V gene data show CDR1 as SGHTA and CDR2 as FQGTGA. The CDR3 runs to 16 residues. With 2 bases clipped from V and 8 bases from J, the junction kept 10 bases outside the gene matches.